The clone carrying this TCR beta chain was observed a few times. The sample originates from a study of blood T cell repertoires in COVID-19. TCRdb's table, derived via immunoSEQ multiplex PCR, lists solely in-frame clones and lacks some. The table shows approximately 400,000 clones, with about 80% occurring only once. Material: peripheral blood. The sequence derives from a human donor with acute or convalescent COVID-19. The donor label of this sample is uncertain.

The CDR3 loop reads CASRTRTESSYEQYF. For the CDR3, the DNA is TGTGCCAGCAGAACGAGGACAGAGAGCTCCTACGAGCAGTACTTC. The J gene is TRBJ2-7, the V gene TRBV6-5, with D possibly matching TRBD1 (6 bases). Trimming took 6 bases from V and 0 from J, leaving 15 bases between them. The CDR3 is 15 amino acids. Germline V gene data show CDR1 as MNHEY and CDR2 as SVGAGI.